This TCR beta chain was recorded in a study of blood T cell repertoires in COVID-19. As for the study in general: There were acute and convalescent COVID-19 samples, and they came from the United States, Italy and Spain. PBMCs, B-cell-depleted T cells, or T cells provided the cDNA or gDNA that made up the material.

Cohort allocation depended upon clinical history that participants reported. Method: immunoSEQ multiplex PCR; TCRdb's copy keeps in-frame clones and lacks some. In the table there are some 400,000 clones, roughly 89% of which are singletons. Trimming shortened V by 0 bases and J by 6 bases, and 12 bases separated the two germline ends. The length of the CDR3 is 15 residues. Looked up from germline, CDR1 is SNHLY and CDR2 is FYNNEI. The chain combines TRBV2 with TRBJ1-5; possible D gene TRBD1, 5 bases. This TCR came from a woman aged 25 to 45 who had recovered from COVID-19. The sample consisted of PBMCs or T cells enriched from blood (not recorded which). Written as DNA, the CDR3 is TGTGCCAGCAGTGAAGCAGATCCCAGGGTTCAGCCCCAGCATTTT. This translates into CASSEADPRVQPQHF.